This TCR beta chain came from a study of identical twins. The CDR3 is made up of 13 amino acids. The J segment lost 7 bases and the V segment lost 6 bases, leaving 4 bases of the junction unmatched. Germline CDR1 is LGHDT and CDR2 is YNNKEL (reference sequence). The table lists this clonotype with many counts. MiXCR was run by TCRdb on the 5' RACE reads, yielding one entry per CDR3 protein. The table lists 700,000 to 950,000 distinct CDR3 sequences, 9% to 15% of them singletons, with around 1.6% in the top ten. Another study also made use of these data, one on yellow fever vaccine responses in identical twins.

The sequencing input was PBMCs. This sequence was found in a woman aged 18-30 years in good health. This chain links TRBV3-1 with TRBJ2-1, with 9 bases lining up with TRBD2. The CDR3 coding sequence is TGTGCCAGCAGTCCCGCGGGAGGGAATGAGCAGTTCTTC. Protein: CASSPAGGNEQFF.